The rows below give T cell receptor beta chains drawn from one sample of a study of PD-1 blockade in classical Hodgkin lymphoma. Here immunoSEQ multiplex PCR was the method, and the copy in TCRdb shows in-frame clones only, minus some. The data hold around 66,000 clones, with 80% to 90% observed a single time. Sequenced material: peripheral blood mononuclear cells (PBMCs), taken at baseline. All receptors come from a human donor with classical Hodgkin lymphoma. CDR3s leave out the opening cysteine and the closing phenylalanine or tryptophan.

v_call,j_call,cdr3_aa
TRBV7-8,TRBJ2-7,ASSLVPDPRTEQY
TRBV5-8,TRBJ2-7,ASSFSGQTYEQY
TRBV6-5,TRBJ2-3,ASSSHQGGPDTQY
TRBV14,TRBJ1-1,ASITRGGTEAF
TRBV4-1,TRBJ1-4,ASSQTVLAEKLF
TRBV7-9,TRBJ2-2,ASSMAGANTGELF
TRBV5-1,TRBJ2-3,ASSLRTENTDTQY
TRBV18,TRBJ2-7,ASSDYTGTGEQY
TRBV6-1,TRBJ2-3,ASHMAAITDTQY
TRBV27,TRBJ1-1,ASSPSVVLDTEAF
TRBV9,TRBJ2-2,ASSVGVGMAGELF
TRBV6-4,TRBJ1-1,ASSDSARTEAF
TRBV7-2,TRBJ2-3,ASSSSSGGPTDTQY
TRBV12-5,TRBJ2-1,ASGPAGSYNEQF
TRBV2,TRBJ2-1,ASRATTGTYNEQF
TRBV7-6,TRBJ2-1,ASSSGQGFSSYNEQF
TRBV2,TRBJ1-1,ASTSGQNTEAF
TRBV30,TRBJ2-2,AWSKGQNTGELF
TRBV21-1,TRBJ2-1,ASCSFDSYNEQF
TRBV9,TRBJ1-5,ASSPGRGFQPQH
TRBV6-1,TRBJ1-2,ASSEADRAYGYT
TRBV12-2,TRBJ2-1,ASRRPGGYNEQF
TRBV25-1,TRBJ1-1,ATQWGTTEAF
TRBV7-8,TRBJ1-3,ASSARVSSGNTIY
TRBV30,TRBJ2-3,AWIPTRSPFDTQY
TRBV28,TRBJ2-7,ASSLSTPLTYEQY
TRBV15,TRBJ1-1,ATSNDQGGTEAF